A selection of T cell receptor beta chains follows, all from one sample in a study of T-cell reconstitution after alpha-beta-depleted transplantation in children. One entry per CDR3 protein results from TCRdb running MiXCR on the PCR reads. The sample gives more than 200,000 distinct CDR3 sequences, 17% of which show up once; about two fifths is in the top ten. The sequencing used PBMCs, mostly from graft donor cells, collected 360 days after TCRalphabeta/CD19-depleted stem cell transplant. These receptors came from a male patient aged 2-10 years who had a stem cell transplant for acute lymphoblastic leukemia, so the T cells may come from the graft donor. Both conserved end residues are part of each CDR3. Fields, in order: CDR3 length, J gene, V gene, CDR3 protein.

>16|TRBJ2-5|TRBV9
CASSSHPTRGGETQYF
>15|TRBJ1-2|TRBV10-3
CATKGQGTANYGYTF
>15|TRBJ2-3|TRBV12-3/TRBV12-4
CASSLQSGVTDTQYF
>15|TRBJ2-3|TRBV6-4
CASSDSTTSTDTQYF
>16|TRBJ2-1|TRBV20-1
CSARDQTGMSPIEQFF
>15|TRBJ2-7|TRBV7-9
CASSSRDSPFYEQYF
>17|TRBJ2-3|TRBV12-3/TRBV12-4
CASSPDLGRGPTDTQYF
>16|TRBJ2-1|TRBV4-3
CASSQELRSGGDEQFF
>17|TRBJ2-1|TRBV5-1
CASSLSVGVQGINEQFF
>16|TRBJ2-1|TRBV5-1
CASSQQLAGLNNEQFF
>15|TRBJ1-3|TRBV29-1
CSVGHRDLSGNTIYF
>13|TRBJ2-7|TRBV6-6
CASKSGGSDEQYF
>14|TRBJ2-1|TRBV20-1
CSELAGGSYNEQFF
>15|TRBJ2-7|TRBV7-9
CASSPKGQTSYEQYF
>13|TRBJ1-5|TRBV10-3
CAISESIGQPQHF
>17|TRBJ2-7|TRBV7-9
CASSGRRDAGPHYEQYF
>15|TRBJ1-6|TRBV12-3/TRBV12-4
CASSSASLSHSPLHF
>16|TRBJ1-2|TRBV7-9
CASSSDGTGLVYGYTF
>15|TRBJ2-3|TRBV5-1
CASSFISRGTDTQYF
>15|TRBJ2-7|TRBV12-3/TRBV12-4
CASSLMAGVAYEQYF
>16|TRBJ2-3|TRBV10-3
CAIRGTTSGGTDTQYF
>16|TRBJ1-4|TRBV11-2
CASRMGQGGSNEKLFF
>14|TRBJ1-2|TRBV5-1
CASSSSGGVYGYTF
>17|TRBJ2-2|TRBV12-3/TRBV12-4
CASTGTSGQENTGELFF
>14|TRBJ2-7|TRBV5-4
CASSSKRLVGEQYF
>17|TRBJ2-7|TRBV4-2
CASSTGQGLATRHEQYF
>15|TRBJ2-5|TRBV5-1
CASSPGQGQIETQYF
>15|TRBJ1-1|TRBV10-3
CAISGGPLRSTEAFF
>12|TRBJ2-3|TRBV6-2/TRBV6-3
CASTFGRDTQYF
>13|TRBJ2-5|TRBV12-3/TRBV12-4
CASSFSGRETQYF
>19|TRBJ2-5|TRBV11-2
CASSPPAGLRQEGVETQYF
>15|TRBJ2-5|TRBV9
CASSVERSGAETQYF
>15|TRBJ1-2|TRBV2
CASSQGTGDIYGYTF
>13|TRBJ2-3|TRBV29-1
CSVRQGVADTQYF
>16|TRBJ2-4|TRBV7-9
CASSLSAGDVVDIQYF
>16|TRBJ2-1|TRBV4-3
CASSQEESGGYNEQFF
>16|TRBJ2-5|TRBV20-1
CSGSTLPGGPVETQYF
>16|TRBJ1-1|TRBV7-9
CASSTDTLTMNTEAFF
>16|TRBJ2-7|TRBV11-3
CASSLGDRGKPGEQYF
>17|TRBJ2-3|TRBV12-3/TRBV12-4
CASSQSVWGASTDTQYF
>15|TRBJ1-1|TRBV20-1
CSARVWAALNTEAFF
>14|TRBJ2-4|TRBV12-3/TRBV12-4
CASTTKQGVDIQYF
>13|TRBJ1-1|TRBV28
CASSRNPTWQAFF
>15|TRBJ2-7|TRBV7-6
CASSYLAGGHSQQYF
>15|TRBJ2-5|TRBV14
CASSHRQLGQETQYF
>15|TRBJ2-2|TRBV5-5
CASSFRTGGIGELFF
>14|TRBJ2-2|TRBV7-2
CASSFEGNTGELFF
>16|TRBJ2-5|TRBV6-5
CASSYSLDSSQETQYF
>15|TRBJ2-7|TRBV7-2
CASSSGQGGVHEQYF